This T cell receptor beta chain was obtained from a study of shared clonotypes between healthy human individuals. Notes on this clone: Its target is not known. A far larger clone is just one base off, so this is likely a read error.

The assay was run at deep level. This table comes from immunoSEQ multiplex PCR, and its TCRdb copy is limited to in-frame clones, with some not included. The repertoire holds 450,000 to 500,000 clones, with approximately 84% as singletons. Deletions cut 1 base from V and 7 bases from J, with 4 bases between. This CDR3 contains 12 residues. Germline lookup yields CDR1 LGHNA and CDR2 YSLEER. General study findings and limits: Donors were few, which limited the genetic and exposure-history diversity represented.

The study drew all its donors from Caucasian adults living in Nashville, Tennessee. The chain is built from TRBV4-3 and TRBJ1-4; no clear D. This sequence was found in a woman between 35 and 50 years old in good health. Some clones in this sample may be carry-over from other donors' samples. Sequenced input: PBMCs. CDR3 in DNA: TGCGCCAGCAGCCAAGGCAGTGAAAAACTGTTTTTT. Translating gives CASSQGSEKLFF.